The 16 T cell receptor beta chains given below trace back to one sample, sequenced in a study of cytomegalovirus exposure and HLA in healthy donors. PCR primers comprised 60 Vbeta and 13 Jbeta primers. Only in-frame clones appear in the TCRdb table, and some are missing; sequencing was by immunoSEQ multiplex PCR. This sample has 100,000 or so clones, with around 72% found just once. Sample: PBMCs. Receptor source: a man aged 25-45 years in good health and CMV-seronegative.

The chain recombines TRBV7-9 with TRBJ2-5; D is possibly TRBD2 (5 bases). Trimming removed 5 bases from V and 2 bases from J, with 12 bases in between. The length of the CDR3 is 14 residues. Per the germline V gene, CDR1 is SEHNR and CDR2 is FQNEAQ (reference sequence). The CDR3 spells CASSRGLGQETQYF. As DNA, the CDR3 is TGTGCCAGCAGCCGCGGACTGGGACAAGAGACCCAGTACTTC.

This chain joins TRBV4-3 and TRBJ2-3; no clear D gene. Deletions cut 7 bases from V and 2 bases from J, with 10 bases between. The CDR3 spans 13 residues. The germline V gene has CDR1 LGHNA and CDR2 YSLEER. Here the CDR3 DNA reads TGCGCCAGCAACGGTCCGCTCACAGATACGCAGTATTTT. Protein sequence: CASNGPLTDTQYF.

The chain has TRBV5-1 and TRBJ1-6; 10 bases are a match to TRBD1. Trimming at V came to 0 bases and at J to 7 bases, leaving 1 base not matched to a gene. Germline V gene lookup returns CDR1 SGHRS and CDR2 YFSETQ. The CDR3 contains 15 residues. CDR3 loop: CASSLAGQGNSPLHF. In nucleotides, the CDR3 is TGCGCCAGCAGCTTGGCGGGACAGGGGAATTCACCCCTCCACTTT.

J is TRBJ1-2 and V is TRBV5-1, with D maybe TRBD1 (5 bases). Germline CDR1 is SGHRS and CDR2 is YFSETQ. Trimming removed 4 bases at V and 6 bases at J, with 19 bases between. This CDR3 has 15 residues. In DNA, the CDR3 is TGCGCCAGCAGCCCTGACCCGGGGGTGGGCGATGGCTACACCTTC. Translated: CASSPDPGVGDGYTF.

J is TRBJ1-1 and V is TRBV29-1, with 10 bases matching TRBD1. The CDR3 covers 12 residues. Germline trimming cut 7 bases from V and 3 bases from J; bases unmatched to any gene: 2. Germline assignment: CDR1 SQVTM and CDR2 ANQGSEA. CDR3 sequence reads: CSAGTGDTEAFF. In DNA form, the CDR3 reads TGCAGCGCCGGGACAGGGGACACTGAAGCTTTCTTT. Full variable domain (rest looked up from reference TRBV29-1 and TRBJ1-1): SAVISQKPSRDICQRGTSLTIQCQVDSQVTMMFWYRQQPGQSLTLIATANQGSEATYESGFVIDKFPISRPNLTFSTLTVSNMSPEDSSIYLCSAGTGDTEAFFGQGTRLTVV.

This clone has just a few counts. V is TRBV10-3 and J is TRBJ2-2; D is possibly TRBD2 (5 bases). CDR3 length equals 13 residues. The V end lost 11 bases, the J end lost 0 bases, and 10 bases lay between the germline ends. Per the germline V gene, CDR1 is ENHRY and CDR2 is SYGVKD. CDR3 DNA sequence: TGTGCCGCCCGGGGAACGAACACCGGGGAGCTGTTTTTT. Protein product: CAARGTNTGELFF.

V gene TRBV6-6 combines with J gene TRBJ2-1, with 8 bases that match TRBD2. This CDR3 is 15 amino acids long. V shed 8 bases, J shed 6 bases, and the junction held 12 bases outside the gene matches. From germline, CDR1 is MNHNY and CDR2 SVGAGI (reference sequence). CDR3 loop: CASARTSGGANEQFF. CDR3 coding DNA: TGTGCCAGCGCAAGAACTAGCGGAGGAGCCAATGAGCAGTTCTTC.

The V and J genes are TRBV5-4 and TRBJ2-5, with 15 nucleotides matching TRBD2. The length of the CDR3 is 16 residues. CDR1 and CDR2 from the germline V gene are SGHNT and YYREEE (reference sequence). J lost 3 bases, V lost 5 bases, and 5 bases had no gene match. CDR3 sequence (DNA): TGTGCCAGCAGTAGGACTAGCGGGAGGGCCGAAGAGACCCAGTACTTC. Protein: CASSRTSGRAEETQYF.

The V gene is TRBV6-5, the J gene TRBJ2-1; maybe TRBD2 (5 bases). CDR1 MNHEY and CDR2 SVGAGI come from the germline V gene. The V gene lost 6 bases and the J gene lost 7 bases, with 16 bases spanning the gap. The CDR3 loop spans 14 amino acids. DNA for the CDR3: TGTGCCAGCAGCCCAGGTAGCGAGATTAATGAGCAGTTCTTC. Translation: CASSPGSEINEQFF.

This chain connects TRBV7-2 to TRBJ2-7; D perhaps matches TRBD1 (6 bases). Trimming cost V 5 bases and J 7 bases, with 18 bases left between them. The CDR3 is made up of 14 amino acids. The V gene's germline CDR1 is SGHTA and CDR2 FQGNSA. This chain's CDR3 is CASSTRTDQGEQYF. In DNA, the CDR3 is TGTGCCAGCAGCACACGGACAGACCAAGGGGAGCAGTACTTC.

This clone has only a few counts. The gene calls are TRBV6-6 and TRBJ2-4, with D perhaps TRBD1 (6 bases). The germline CDR1 and CDR2 sequences are MNHNY and SVGAGI (reference sequence). The ends were cut back, 4 bases at V and 0 bases at J, with 10 bases in the middle. The CDR3 spans 15 residues. The CDR3 bases are TGTGCCAGCAGTTTGGACAGCGAAGCCAAAAACATTCAGTACTTC. Protein product: CASSLDSEAKNIQYF.

This chain uses TRBV19 with TRBJ2-2; 9 positions agree with TRBD1. This CDR3 contains 14 residues. With 7 bases clipped from V and 3 bases from J, the junction kept 3 bases outside the gene matches. Germline V CDR1 and CDR2: LNHDA, SQIVND (reference sequence). The DNA of the CDR3 is TGTGCCAGTAAGGACAGGGGCGACACCGGGGAGCTGTTTTTT. It yields the protein CASKDRGDTGELFF.

This chain links TRBV7-9 with TRBJ1-2, with a weak D call TRBD1 (6 bases). The CDR3 covers 13 residues. Germline CDR1 reads SEHNR; CDR2 reads FQNEAQ (reference sequence). V was cut by 5 bases and J by 5 bases, with 12 bases left in between. The CDR3 is CASSQSGEYGYTF. CDR3 nucleotides: TGTGCCAGCAGCCAATCAGGGGAATATGGCTACACCTTC.

The V call is TRBV6-4, the J call TRBJ1-2; a possible D gene is TRBD1 (5 bases). CDR1 is MRHNA and CDR2 is SNTAGT in the germline V gene. This CDR3 has 15 amino acids. V dropped 5 bases and J dropped 0 bases, with 13 bases sitting between them. The CDR3 reads CASSFDRDANYGYTF. For the CDR3, the DNA is TGTGCCAGCAGTTTTGACAGAGATGCTAACTATGGCTACACCTTC.

This clone was observed once. V gene TRBV13 combines with J gene TRBJ1-1, with 7 bases aligning to TRBD1. Per germline, CDR1 PRHDT and CDR2 FYEKMQ (reference sequence). The CDR3 runs 15 residues. The V and J ends lost 3 bases and 0 bases, in that order; junction bases with no gene match: 4. Here the CDR3 reads CASSLGQHMNTEAFF. As DNA, the CDR3 is TGTGCCAGCAGCTTGGGACAGCACATGAACACTGAAGCTTTCTTT.

This chain joins TRBV6-1 and TRBJ1-1; no firm D call. V was trimmed by 11 bases and J by 0 bases, leaving 16 bases between them. CDR1 is MNHNS and CDR2 is SASEGT in the germline V gene. CDR3 length: 14 residues. The CDR3 nucleotides read TGTGCCGGTACAGATGGTTACTTGAACACTGAAGCTTTCTTT. Residues: CAGTDGYLNTEAFF.